Below, one T cell receptor (beta chain) is given with its context. RNA transcripts served as the template for amplifying TCR beta CDR3 regions. HTBI primers drove first-round RT-PCR of the TCR CDR3. TCRdb ran MiXCR on the multiplex PCR reads and lists one entry per CDR3 protein. In the table there are around 240,000 distinct CDR3 sequences, approximately 14% of which are singletons. The germline CDR1 and CDR2 sequences are SNHLY and FYNNEI. With 4 bases clipped from V and 5 bases from J, the junction kept 8 bases outside the gene matches. The CDR3 has 15 residues. The data belong to a study of T cells in Graves' hyperthyroidism and ophthalmopathy.

The sequence came from a woman in her thirties or forties with Graves' hyperthyroidism that later progressed to Graves' ophthalmopathy. What was sequenced was blood. The V call is TRBV2, the J call TRBJ2-3, with 8 bases lining up with TRBD2. The CDR3 here is CASSVGAGALDTQYF. CDR3 sequence (DNA): TGTGCCAGCAGTGTAGGAGCGGGAGCGTTAGATACGCAGTATTTT.